The 4 T cell receptor beta chains listed next were all sequenced from one sample in a study of blood T cells in healthy people across ages. A sample-barcoded 5' primer and a J-beta primer mix were used in a second PCR of roughly 6 to 11 cycles. TCRdb re-called the 5' RACE reads through MiXCR, storing one row per CDR3 protein. The profile shows around 800,000 distinct CDR3 sequences, about 55% of them singletons. Sequenced input: blood. The receptors shown here come from a man aged 80 or over in good health.

The chain links TRBV10-2 to TRBJ1-2, with unresolved D. The V end was cut by 2 bases, the J end by 5 bases, with 15 bases between. This CDR3 spans 15 amino acids. Germline-derived CDR1 and CDR2 are WSHSY and SAAADI. The CDR3 loop reads CASSELKTNPYGYTF. CDR3 DNA sequence: TGCGCCAGCAGTGAGCTTAAGACAAACCCTTATGGCTACACCTTC.

The J gene is TRBJ1-5, the V gene TRBV18, with no clear D. V was shortened by 6 bases and J by 4 bases, with 10 bases between the two germline ends. The CDR3 spans 13 residues. Germline assignment: CDR1 KGHSH and CDR2 LQKENI. The chain's CDR3 is CASSSRLNQPQHF. The CDR3 DNA reads as TGTGCCAGCTCCTCGAGACTGAATCAGCCCCAGCATTTT.

This chain links TRBV12-3 or TRBV12-4 with TRBJ1-4, with 11 bases that match TRBD1. The CDR3 spans 14 residues. The trim removed 1 base at V and 11 bases at J, leaving 3 bases unmatched. The CDR3 nucleotides are TGTGCCAGCAGTTTAGAGGGACAGGGGGGGAAACTGTTTTTT. This gives the protein CASSLEGQGGKLFF.

The chain recombines TRBV5-1 with TRBJ2-7, with a tentative D call TRBD2 (5 bases). The CDR3 runs 18 residues. V was shortened by 0 bases and J by 0 bases, with 19 bases between the two germline ends. The germline V gene encodes CDR1 SGHRS and CDR2 YFSETQ. The CDR3 protein is CASSLAGNLLTSSYEQYF. CDR3 coding DNA: TGCGCCAGCAGCTTGGCCGGGAACCTACTAACCTCCTCCTACGAGCAGTACTTC. The full variable domain, with the rest looked up from reference TRBV5-1 and TRBJ2-7, is KAGVTQTPRYLIKTRGQQVTLSCSPISGHRSVSWYQQTPGQGLQFLFEYFSETQRNKGNFPGRFSGRQFSNSRSEMNVSTLELGDSALYLCASSLAGNLLTSSYEQYFGPGTRLTVT.